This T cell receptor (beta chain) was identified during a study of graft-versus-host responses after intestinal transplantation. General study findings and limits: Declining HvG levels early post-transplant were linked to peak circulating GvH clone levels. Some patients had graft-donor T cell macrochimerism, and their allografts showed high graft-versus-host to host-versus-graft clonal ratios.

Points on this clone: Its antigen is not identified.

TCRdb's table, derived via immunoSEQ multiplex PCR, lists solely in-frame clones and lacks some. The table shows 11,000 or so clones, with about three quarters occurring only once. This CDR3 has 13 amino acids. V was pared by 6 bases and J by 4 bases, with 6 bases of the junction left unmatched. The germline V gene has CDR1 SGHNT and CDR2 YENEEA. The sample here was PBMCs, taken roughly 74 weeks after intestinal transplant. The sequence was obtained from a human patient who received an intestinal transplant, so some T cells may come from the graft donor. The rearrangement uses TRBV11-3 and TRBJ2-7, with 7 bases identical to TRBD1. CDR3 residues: CASREGARYEQYF. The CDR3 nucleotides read TGTGCCAGCAGAGAGGGGGCTAGGTACGAGCAGTACTTC.